This T cell receptor (beta chain) comes out of a study of T cells after yellow fever vaccination. They built TCR cDNA with 5'RACE template switching, a step that put in a universal primer site and UMIs. Via MiXCR, TCRdb re-called the 5' RACE reads, giving one row per CDR3 protein. Of 510,000 or so distinct CDR3 sequences listed, 19% are singletons. This clonotype was counted only a few times. As yet, its antigen is unknown. Overall study results and limits: Just a small share of clonotypes turned up in the CD4 compartment as well as the CD8 compartment. Most primary-vaccination clones reappeared after the booster (about 96% CD4, about 87% CD8).

V lost 3 bases and J lost 2, with 14 bases in between. This CDR3 comprises 15 residues. CDR1 and CDR2 (germline): SGHRS, YFSETQ. The receptor was isolated from a man in his thirties or forties who received the YFV17D yellow fever vaccine. The gene calls are TRBV5-1 and TRBJ1-2; D gene ambiguous. Sequencing was performed on PBMCs, taken 15 days after the yellow fever booster vaccination. The CDR3 coding sequence is TGCGCCAGCAGCTACGCGGGATCTACCAACTATGGCTACACCTTC. Its translation is CASSYAGSTNYGYTF.